This T cell receptor beta chain stems from a study of blood T cells in healthy people across ages. Across the whole study: Template switching picked up about one barcoded beta molecule for each two T cells. Study findings and constraints: Per million T cells, the diversity of TCR beta decreased roughly linearly as age advanced.

Primers used in a second PCR of roughly 7 to 11 cycles were a sample-barcoded 5' primer and a J-beta primer mix. CDR3-containing paired-end reads numbering at least 2.5 million came from each sample. TCRdb re-called the 5' RACE reads with MiXCR, one entry per CDR3 protein. The profile covers about 640,000 distinct CDR3 sequences, with 58% appearing a single time and over 30% taken by the ten largest. As to this clonotype: Its antigen is as yet unknown.

There are 16 residues in the CDR3. CDR1 is ENHRY and CDR2 is SYGVKD in the germline V gene. V gave up 4 bases and J gave up 2 bases; unmatched junction bases: 9. Sample: blood. The chain has TRBV10-3 and TRBJ1-2; 8 positions match TRBD1. The clonotype originates from a man aged 55 to 70 in good health. Written as DNA, the CDR3 is TGTGCCATCAGTGGCCAGGGACAGGAGAACAACTATGGCTACACCTTC. This sequence encodes CAISGQGQENNYGYTF.